The 9 T cell receptor beta chains listed next were all sequenced from one sample in a study of low-dose radiotherapy and immunotherapy resistance in tumors. Time point given: before trial treatment. TRAV- and TRBV-specific primers primed first-strand cDNA, covering alpha and beta chains. Amplification of TCRs used a constant-region primer and V-primer adapter for roughly 22 PCR cycles. Via MiXCR, TCRdb re-called the reads, giving one row per CDR3 protein. The repertoire includes roughly 36,000 distinct CDR3 sequences, roughly 28% of them detected once, and 3.5% to 4.5% sits in the top ten. This specimen was PBMCs, taken before treatment. Receptors originate from a male donor with gallbladder cancer.

This clonotype was counted at least ten times. The chain recombines TRBV7-9 with TRBJ1-5; 7 nucleotides line up with TRBD1. This CDR3 has 14 residues. Germline-derived CDR1 and CDR2 are SEHNR and FQNEAQ (reference sequence). The V and J ends lost 5 bases and 4 bases, in that order; junction bases with no gene match: 5. CDR3 in amino acids: CASSRTGENQPQHF. The DNA for the CDR3 is TGTGCCAGCAGCCGTACAGGGGAAAATCAGCCCCAGCATTTT. Complete variable domain (other parts from reference TRBV7-9 and TRBJ1-5): DTGVSQNPRHKITKRGQNVTFRCDPISEHNRLYWYRQTLGQGPEFLTYFQNEAQLEKSRLLSDRFSAERPKGSFSTLEIQRTEQGDSAMYLCASSRTGENQPQHFGDGTRLSIL.

On this clonotype itself: The DNA is left out, because the CDR3 cannot be placed on it with certainty; the CDR3 is given as TCRdb lists it. This chain links TRBV5-1 with TRBJ2-7; TRBD1, the table's D call, was not compared with the DNA. The CDR3 has 23 residues if both end residues are counted. Germline V gene data show CDR1 as SGHRS and CDR2 as YFSETQ. CDR3 loop: CASTNQTSMYLCASSSGVREQYF.

This clonotype was recorded at least ten times. This chain connects TRBV5-1 to TRBJ2-2; D may be TRBD1 or TRBD2 (5 bases each). V was clipped by 7 bases and J by 5 bases, with 15 bases between them. Per germline, CDR1 SGHRS and CDR2 YFSETQ. The CDR3 is 14 amino acids. The CDR3 sequence is CASLGLEGTGELFF. As DNA, the CDR3 is TGCGCCAGCCTGGGGCTAGAGGGAACCGGGGAGCTGTTTTTT.

Many counts were recorded for this clonotype. The V and J genes are TRBV27 and TRBJ1-5, with 9 bases aligning to TRBD1. V shed 6 bases and J 7 bases; nucleotides not matched to a gene: 7. CDR1 and CDR2 (germline): MNHEY, SMNVEV (reference sequence). This CDR3 contains 14 residues. DNA for the CDR3: TGTGCCAGCAGCTCGGACAGGGGTGGGCAGCCCCAGCATTTT. As protein: CASSSDRGGQPQHF.

The sample holds many counts of this clonotype. This chain connects TRBV5-6 to TRBJ1-2; D possibly corresponds to TRBD1 (5 bases). V lost 3 bases, J lost 7 bases, and 13 bases lay in between. Per the germline V gene, CDR1 is SGHDT and CDR2 is YYEEEE. The CDR3 has 13 residues. The CDR3, as DNA: TGTGCCAGCAGCTCGGCAGGGTACGGTGGCTACACCTTC. Amino acid sequence: CASSSAGYGGYTF.

The J gene is TRBJ1-1, the V gene TRBV6-1; D gene unclear. Germline V CDR1 and CDR2: MNHNS, SASEGT. CDR3 size: 16 residues. Trimming took off 8 bases at V and 0 bases at J, with 19 bases between the two ends. CDR3 coding DNA: TGTGCCAGCCCCCGCAATGAAATGCTCATGAACACTGAAGCTTTCTTT. It codes for CASPRNEMLMNTEAFF.

V and J are TRBV5-1 and TRBJ2-2; TRBD1 is a possible D gene (6 bases). Germline CDR1 reads SGHRS; CDR2 reads YFSETQ. The V end lost 0 bases, the J end lost 17 bases, and 35 bases lay between the germline ends. The CDR3 covers 19 residues. The DNA for the CDR3 is TGCGCCAGCAGCTTGGAACAGGGTTCGGTGTCGAAGCTGTTTTTTTTTTTTTTTTTT. Protein: CASSLEQGSVSKLFFFFFF.

V gene TRBV28 combines with J gene TRBJ2-6, with 9 bases matching TRBD1. There are 19 residues in the CDR3. Germline assignment: CDR1 MDHEN and CDR2 SYDVKM. The V gene end was trimmed by 5 bases and the J gene end by 0 bases; junction bases not matched to a gene: 11. CDR3 DNA: TGTGCCAGCAGTACAACCCCGGGACAGGGTTACTCTGGGGCCAACGTCCTGACTTTC. It codes for CASSTTPGQGYSGANVLTF.

The chain has TRBV5-8 and TRBJ2-5; 9 nucleotides agree with TRBD1. The V segment lost 3 bases and the J segment 3 bases; nucleotides outside the gene matches: 6. This CDR3 comprises 15 residues. CDR1 and CDR2 (germline): SGHTS, YDEGEE. CDR3 residues: CASSSGQGREETQYF. The DNA for the CDR3 is TGTGCCAGCAGCTCCGGACAGGGGAGAGAAGAGACCCAGTACTTC.